This is a list of T cell receptor beta chains from one sample in a study of cytomegalovirus exposure and HLA in healthy donors. Sequencing used immunoSEQ multiplex PCR; TCRdb keeps in-frame clones, though not all of them. This sample has roughly 190,000 clones, with roughly 73% found just once. The sequencing input was PBMCs. The receptors were gathered from a woman aged 30 to 39 in good health and CMV-seropositive. CDR3s include the opening cysteine and the closing phenylalanine or tryptophan. A D gene is named only where the DNA matches it firmly. The size of a clone is reported for some rows only, either as once, few or many, or as a class for expanded clones.

j_call clone_size v_call d_call cdr3_aa cdr3_nt
TRBJ2-2 - TRBV18 - CASSLTSRAGELFF TGTGCCAGCTCATTAACCTCCAGGGCCGGGGAGCTGTTTTTT
TRBJ2-4 - TRBV27 TRBD1 CAAGQGTAKNIQYF TGTGCCGCCGGACAGGGGACGGCCAAAAACATTCAGTACTTC
TRBJ2-2 once TRBV15 - CATGRENTGELFF TGTGCCACGGGCCGGGAGAACACCGGGGAGCTGTTTTTT
TRBJ1-1 - TRBV7-2 TRBD1 CASSFGQGGTEAFF TGTGCCAGCAGCTTCGGACAGGGTGGCACTGAAGCTTTCTTT
TRBJ2-7 - TRBV15 TRBD2 CATSTFQPGLAGEYEQYF TGTGCCACCAGCACATTTCAGCCGGGACTAGCGGGAGAGTACGAGCAGTACTTC
TRBJ2-7 - TRBV7-2 - CASSFYRAYEQYF TGTGCCAGCAGCTTTTACAGGGCCTACGAGCAGTACTTC
TRBJ1-5 few TRBV28 TRBD1 CASSHRGVGNQPQHF TGTGCCAGCAGTCACAGGGGGGTGGGCAATCAGCCCCAGCATTTT
TRBJ1-2 once TRBV28 TRBD1 CASSLLGSTGNYGYTF TGTGCCAGCAGTTTATTGGGATCGACAGGGAACTATGGCTACACCTTC
TRBJ1-3 few TRBV2 TRBD1 CASSDGQGVAGNTIYF TGTGCCAGCAGCGACGGACAGGGAGTAGCTGGAAACACCATATATTTT
TRBJ2-5 - TRBV10-3 - CAISAVSQETQYF TGTGCCATCAGTGCTGTCAGTCAAGAGACCCAGTACTTC
TRBJ2-7 - TRBV7-2 TRBD2 CASSLGSGVHEQYF TGTGCCAGCAGCTTAGGCAGCGGGGTCCACGAGCAGTACTTC
TRBJ2-7 - TRBV4-2 - CASSQVPTGESYEQYF TGTGCCAGCAGCCAAGTCCCGACAGGCGAGTCCTACGAGCAGTACTTC
TRBJ1-5 - TRBV21-1 - CASSKGRGGPSNQPQHF TGTGCCAGCAGCAAAGGGCGGGGAGGGCCTAGCAATCAGCCCCAGCATTTT
TRBJ2-3 - TRBV19 TRBD2 CASSPGLAASTDTQYF TGTGCCAGTAGTCCCGGACTAGCGGCTAGCACAGATACGCAGTATTTT
TRBJ2-7 - TRBV6-6 TRBD2 CASSRSGLANEQYF TGTGCCAGCAGCCGTAGCGGGCTGGCGAACGAGCAGTACTTC
TRBJ1-3 - TRBV15 - CATSRDFQSSGNTIYF TGTGCCACCAGCAGAGATTTCCAGTCCTCTGGAAACACCATATATTTT
TRBJ2-7 - TRBV5-4 - CASSFRLGDSEQYF TGTGCCAGCAGCTTTAGGTTAGGGGATTCCGAGCAGTACTTC
TRBJ2-3 once TRBV4-2 TRBD1 CASSHGGTGVEYF TGTGCCAGCAGCCACGGGGGGACAGGGGTTGAGTATTTT
TRBJ1-5 - TRBV9 - CASSHGANSNQPQHF TGTGCCAGCAGCCATGGGGCAAATAGCAATCAGCCCCAGCATTTT
TRBJ2-7 - TRBV7-2 TRBD1 CASSPWTGAYEQYF TGTGCCAGCAGCCCGTGGACAGGGGCCTACGAGCAGTACTTC
TRBJ2-1 - TRBV14 TRBD2 CASSPYRSGSSYNEQFF TGTGCCAGCAGCCCTTACCGGAGCGGGAGCTCCTACAATGAGCAGTTCTTC
TRBJ2-7 - TRBV7-9 TRBD2 CASSLAGDIYEQYF TGTGCCAGCAGCTTGGCGGGAGATATCTACGAGCAGTACTTC
TRBJ2-7 once TRBV11-1 TRBD2 CASSPAVAGMSRYEQYF TGTGCCAGCAGCCCGGCGGTAGCGGGGATGTCACGCTACGAGCAGTACTTC
TRBJ2-1 few TRBV7-6 TRBD2 CASSSTSGSNEQFF TGTGCCAGCAGCTCCACTAGCGGGAGCAATGAGCAGTTCTTC